The T cell receptor beta chain under discussion was sequenced for a study of blood T cells in healthy people across ages. Worth noting for this clonotype: As yet, its antigen is unknown.

Together with a sample-barcoded 5' primer, a J-beta primer mix was included in a second PCR lasting about 6 to 11 cycles. Every individual sample yielded 2.5 million or more paired-end reads (each containing CDR3). Each CDR3 protein gets one entry after TCRdb re-called the 5' RACE reads with MiXCR. The repertoire holds hundreds of thousands of distinct CDR3 sequences, with around 49% as singletons. Study conclusions and caveats: Total diversity from one million sequenced T cells was likely underestimated. Older age coincided with a roughly linear decline in TCR beta diversity per million T cells. Lack of knowledge of donor CMV status possibly confounded expanded clonotype changes.

This CDR3 is built from 13 residues. V lost 7 bases, J lost 5 bases, and 17 bases lay in between. Per germline, CDR1 SQVTM and CDR2 ANQGSEA. The clonotype originates from a woman aged 55-69 years in good health. The genes are TRBV29-1 and TRBJ2-5; a possible D gene is TRBD2 (7 bases). The sample comprised blood. The chain's CDR3 is CSALKGGIETQYF. CDR3 in DNA: TGCAGCGCTCTCAAGGGGGGGATTGAGACCCAGTACTTC.